This TCR beta chain was documented in a study of blood T cell repertoires in COVID-19. Study in general: Samples came from the United States, Italy and Spain, spanning acute and convalescent COVID-19. PBMCs, B-cell-depleted T cells, or T cells provided the cDNA or gDNA that made up the material.

The germline CDR1 and CDR2 sequences are SEHNR and FQNEAQ (reference sequence). J lost 6 bases, V lost 1 base, and 3 bases had no gene match. This CDR3 is 15 amino acids long. Original analysis: Researchers report that nucleated cell counts were estimated from reference gene primer amplification. Assay: immunoSEQ multiplex PCR; the TCRdb copy retains only in-frame clones and omits some. From that table come the V and J calls and clone size; the DNA was used to work out D and trimming. The sample lists around 150,000 clones; under 90% were seen once. The TCR was taken from a woman of 80 years or more in a cohort sampled during active or convalescent COVID-19. The V gene is TRBV7-9, the J gene TRBJ1-4, with 9 bases matching TRBD1. The sequenced sample was peripheral blood. The CDR3, as DNA: TGTGCCAGCAGCTTAGTGACAGGGGGGCATGAAAAACTGTTTTTT. This gives the protein CASSLVTGGHEKLFF.